The rows below give T cell receptor beta chains drawn from one sample of a study of cytomegalovirus exposure and HLA in healthy donors. Here immunoSEQ multiplex PCR was the method, and the copy in TCRdb shows in-frame clones only, minus some. The repertoire consists of approximately 240,000 clones, with about 80% occurring once and the leading ten covering more than 5%. Input material: PBMCs. Receptor source: a woman aged 40 to 50 in good health and CMV-seropositive. CDR3s include the opening cysteine and the closing phenylalanine or tryptophan. The D gene is left open where the match is weak. The listing skips clone size in some rows; elsewhere it reads once, few, many or a size class.

J | D | size | V | CDR3 | DNA
TRBJ2-7 | . | once | TRBV5-1 | CASSSQVGPGDEQYF | TGCGCCAGCAGCTCACAGGTAGGGCCTGGCGACGAGCAGTACTTC
TRBJ2-5 | . | once | TRBV10-3 | CAISESELVETQYF | TGTGCCATCAGTGAGTCGGAACTAGTGGAGACCCAGTACTTC
TRBJ2-1 | TRBD1 | once | TRBV11-1 | CASSSVDRGKGEQFF | TGTGCCAGCAGCTCAGTGGACAGGGGAAAGGGTGAGCAGTTCTTC
TRBJ2-1 | . | . | TRBV9 | CASSSVGLHNEQFF | TGTGCCAGCAGCTCGGTGGGACTTCACAATGAGCAGTTCTTC
TRBJ1-1 | TRBD1 | . | TRBV28 | CASSLKYGTGVRAFF | TGTGCCAGCAGTTTGAAGTACGGGACAGGGGTAAGGGCTTTCTTT
TRBJ2-7 | TRBD1 | . | TRBV29-1 | CSVWDRSYEQYF | TGCAGCGTTTGGGACAGATCCTACGAGCAGTACTTC
TRBJ1-2 | . | . | TRBV19 | CASSISRGYTF | TGTGCCAGTAGTATATCGAGAGGCTACACCTTC
TRBJ2-7 | TRBD2 | . | TRBV18 | CASSPPGTSGYEQYF | TGTGCCAGCTCACCCCCCGGGACTAGCGGGTACGAGCAGTACTTC
TRBJ1-1 | . | . | TRBV10-3 | CAISEISNTEAFF | TGTGCCATCAGTGAGATTTCAAACACTGAAGCTTTCTTT
TRBJ1-2 | . | . | TRBV11-3 | CASSLDHRRYGYTF | TGTGCCAGCAGCTTAGATCACCGCAGGTACGGCTACACCTTC
TRBJ1-6 | TRBD1 | . | TRBV23-1 | CASSQNRGGNSPLHF | TGCGCCAGCAGTCAAAACAGGGGTGGTAATTCACCCCTCCACTTT
TRBJ1-1 | . | once | TRBV7-9 | CASSYRRVGTEAFF | TGTGCCAGCAGTTATAGGAGGGTCGGCACTGAAGCTTTCTTT
TRBJ2-7 | TRBD2 | . | TRBV5-1 | CASSLAGGFSYEQYF | TGCGCCAGCAGCTTAGCGGGGGGGTTCTCCTACGAGCAGTACTTC
TRBJ1-2 | . | . | TRBV7-9 | CSSSLGGAAGQGYTF | TGTTCCAGCAGCTTAGGGGGAGCGGCAGGACAGGGCTACACCTTC
TRBJ1-1 | TRBD1 | . | TRBV4-2 | CASSRDRGMNTEAFF | TGTGCCAGCAGCCGGGACAGGGGGATGAACACTGAAGCTTTCTTT
TRBJ2-2 | . | . | TRBV6-5 | CASSYSSGNTGELFF | TGTGCCAGCAGTTACTCGTCAGGGAACACCGGGGAGCTGTTTTTT
TRBJ2-7 | TRBD2 | . | TRBV6-4 | CASIDGTSGVQYEQYF | TGTGCCAGCATCGACGGGACTAGCGGGGTGCAATACGAGCAGTACTTC
TRBJ1-2 | TRBD1 | . | TRBV25-1 | CASSETGGRGYTF | TGTGCCAGCAGCGAGACAGGGGGTCGTGGCTACACCTTC
TRBJ2-3 | . | few | TRBV7-8 | CASSLEMAVGTDTQYF | TGTGCCAGCAGCTTAGAGATGGCCGTGGGCACAGATACGCAGTATTTT
TRBJ2-2 | TRBD1 | . | TRBV5-4 | CASSFDRVETGELFF | TGTGCCAGCAGCTTCGACAGGGTGGAAACCGGGGAGCTGTTTTTT
TRBJ2-1 | . | . | TRBV6-6 | CASGSGPYNEQFF | TGTGCCAGCGGCAGCGGCCCCTACAATGAGCAGTTCTTC
TRBJ1-3 | TRBD1 | . | TRBV9 | CASSGRGSSGNTIYF | TGTGCCAGTTCGGGCAGGGGGAGCTCTGGAAACACCATATATTTT
TRBJ1-5 | . | . | TRBV10-3 | CAISDSSGDQPQHF | TGTGCCATCAGTGACAGCTCCGGGGATCAGCCCCAGCATTTT
TRBJ2-7 | . | once | TRBV6-5 | CASSYGGASYEQYF | TGTGCCAGCAGTTACGGCGGTGCTTCCTACGAGCAGTACTTC
TRBJ2-2 | TRBD2 | few | TRBV11-2 | CASSHVGTSGTGELFF | TGTGCCAGCAGCCACGTCGGGACTAGTGGCACCGGGGAGCTGTTTTTT
TRBJ2-3 | TRBD2 | . | TRBV7-3 | CASSLGTSGRRYF | TGTGCCAGCAGCTTGGGGACTAGCGGGCGCAGGTATTTT
TRBJ2-7 | TRBD2 | . | TRBV7-9 | CASSLGPSGTLPQYF | TGTGCCAGCAGCTTAGGGCCTAGCGGGACCCTCCCGCAGTACTTC
TRBJ2-7 | TRBD2 | few | TRBV2 | CASSKTGLLLNEQYF | TGTGCCAGCAGTAAGACGGGACTACTCCTAAACGAGCAGTACTTC
TRBJ2-5 | . | . | TRBV5-1 | CASSLASQETQYF | TGCGCCAGCAGCTTGGCTTCCCAAGAGACCCAGTACTTC
TRBJ1-2 | . | . | TRBV28 | CASIGTVNYGYTF | TGTGCCAGCATAGGAACAGTTAACTATGGCTACACCTTC
TRBJ2-1 | . | few | TRBV7-6 | CASSLSRNEQFF | TGTGCCAGCAGCTTATCCAGGAATGAGCAGTTCTTC
TRBJ1-1 | . | once | TRBV7-2 | CASSFSDRPAFF | TGTGCCAGCAGTTTTTCTGACAGGCCAGCTTTCTTT
TRBJ1-1 | . | . | TRBV6-1 | CASSEAGGTEAFF | TGTGCCAGCAGTGAGGCCGGAGGTACTGAAGCTTTCTTT
TRBJ2-2 | . | few | TRBV7-8 | CASSPRERMRGELFF | TGTGCCAGCAGCCCTCGGGAGCGGATGAGAGGGGAGCTGTTTTTT
TRBJ2-2 | . | . | TRBV19 | CASSIRLVGTGELFF | TGTGCCAGTAGTATAAGGCTAGTTGGCACCGGGGAGCTGTTTTTT
TRBJ1-5 | . | few | TRBV30 | CAWSGEFNQPQHF | TGTGCCTGGAGTGGGGAGTTCAATCAGCCCCAGCATTTT
TRBJ2-4 | . | . | TRBV19 | CASSPSPDIQYF | TGTGCCAGTAGTCCTAGCCCAGACATTCAGTACTTC
TRBJ2-7 | . | . | TRBV10-3 | CAISDRPYEQYF | TGTGCCATCAGTGACAGGCCCTACGAGCAGTACTTC
TRBJ2-1 | . | . | TRBV5-1 | CASSLVGAGFYNEQFF | TGCGCCAGCAGCTTGGTTGGTGCGGGATTTTACAATGAGCAGTTCTTC
TRBJ2-3 | TRBD2 | . | TRBV9 | CASSVGLAFTDTQYF | TGTGCCAGCAGCGTAGGACTAGCTTTTACAGATACGCAGTATTTT
TRBJ2-3 | TRBD1 | . | TRBV7-9 | CASSTRDRGIDTQYF | TGTGCCAGCAGCACCAGGGACAGGGGCATAGATACGCAGTATTTT
TRBJ1-2 | TRBD1 | . | TRBV7-3 | CASSLGQGYNYGYTF | TGTGCCAGCAGCTTGGGACAGGGCTATAACTATGGCTACACCTTC
TRBJ1-6 | TRBD1 | . | TRBV5-1 | CASSRTGGNRSPLHF | TGCGCCAGCAGCCGAACAGGGGGCAATAGATCACCCCTCCACTTT
TRBJ2-7 | TRBD1 | . | TRBV7-2 | CASSRDRGPYEQYF | TGTGCCAGCAGCCGGGACAGGGGCCCCTACGAGCAGTACTTC
TRBJ2-1 | . | . | TRBV10-2 | CASKRWEDYNEQFF | TGCGCCAGCAAAAGGTGGGAGGACTACAATGAGCAGTTCTTC
TRBJ2-3 | TRBD2 | . | TRBV6-5 | CASRTSGSTDTQYF | TGTGCCAGTCGGACTAGCGGTAGCACAGATACGCAGTATTTT
TRBJ2-1 | . | . | TRBV9 | CASSVGGSLDEQFF | TGTGCCAGCAGCGTAGGAGGATCTTTGGATGAGCAGTTCTTC
TRBJ1-2 | . | . | TRBV7-2 | CASSLPKGRGPNYGYTF | TGTGCCAGCAGCTTACCGAAGGGGCGGGGACCGAACTATGGCTACACCTTC
TRBJ2-7 | TRBD1 | . | TRBV27 | CASSLWGTGALSYEQYF | TGTGCCAGCAGTTTATGGGGGACAGGGGCCCTTTCCTACGAGCAGTACTTC
TRBJ1-1 | . | once | TRBV7-2 | CASSLGSGGFEAFF | TGTGCCAGCAGCTTAGGTTCCGGGGGGTTTGAAGCTTTCTTT
TRBJ2-3 | TRBD2 | . | TRBV5-6 | CASSLRGGSSDTQYF | TGTGCCAGCAGCTTGCGGGGGGGCAGCTCAGATACGCAGTATTTT
TRBJ1-1 | . | . | TRBV11-3 | CASSQEANTEAFF | TGTGCCAGCAGCCAGGAGGCAAACACTGAAGCTTTCTTT